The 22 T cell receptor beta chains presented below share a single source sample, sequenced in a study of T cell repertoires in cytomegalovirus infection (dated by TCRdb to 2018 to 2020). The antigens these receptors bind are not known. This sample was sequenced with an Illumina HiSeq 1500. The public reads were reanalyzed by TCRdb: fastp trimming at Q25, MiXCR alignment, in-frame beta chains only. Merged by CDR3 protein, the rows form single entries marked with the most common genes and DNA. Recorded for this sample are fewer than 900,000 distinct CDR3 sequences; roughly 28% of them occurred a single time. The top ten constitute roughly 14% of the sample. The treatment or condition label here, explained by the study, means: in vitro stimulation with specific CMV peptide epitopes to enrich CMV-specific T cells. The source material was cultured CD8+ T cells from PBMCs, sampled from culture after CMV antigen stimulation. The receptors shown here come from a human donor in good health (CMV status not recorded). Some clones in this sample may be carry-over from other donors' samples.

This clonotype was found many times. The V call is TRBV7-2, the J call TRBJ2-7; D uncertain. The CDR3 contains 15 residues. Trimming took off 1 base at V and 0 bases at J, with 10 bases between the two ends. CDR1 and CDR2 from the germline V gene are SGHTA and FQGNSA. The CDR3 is CASSLELSHSYEQYF. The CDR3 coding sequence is TGTGCCAGCAGCTTAGAACTTAGCCACTCCTACGAGCAGTACTTC.

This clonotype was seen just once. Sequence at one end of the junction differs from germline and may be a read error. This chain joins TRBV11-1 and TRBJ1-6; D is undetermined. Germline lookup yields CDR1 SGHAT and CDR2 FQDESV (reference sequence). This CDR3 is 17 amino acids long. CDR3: CAGSLARLGSYNSPLHF. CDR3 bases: TGTGCCGGCAGCTTAGCGCGTCTGGGATCCTATAATTCACCCCTCCACTTT. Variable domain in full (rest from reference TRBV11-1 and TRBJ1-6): EAEVAQSPRYKITEKSQAVAFWCDPISGHATLYWYRQILGQGPELLVQFQDESVVDDSQLPKDRFSAERLKGVDSTLKIQPAELGDSAMYLCAGSLARLGSYNSPLHFGNGTRLTVT.

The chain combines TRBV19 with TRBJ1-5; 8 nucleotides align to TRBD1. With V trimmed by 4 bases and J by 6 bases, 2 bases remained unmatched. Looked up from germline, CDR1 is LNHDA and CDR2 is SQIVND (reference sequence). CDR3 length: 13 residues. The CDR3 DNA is TGTGCCAGTAGTACGGACAGGGTTCAGCCCCAGCATTTT. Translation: CASSTDRVQPQHF.

The CDR3 bases are TGTGCCAGCAGCACCGGAGGGGGCAGGGTCTATGGCTACACCTTC. Residues: CASSTGGGRVYGYTF. The chain combines TRBV9 with TRBJ1-2, with TRBD1 matching over 7 bases. The J segment lost 4 bases and the V segment lost 4 bases, leaving 10 bases of the junction unmatched. Germline V CDR1 and CDR2: SGDLS, YYNGEE. CDR3 length equals 15 residues.

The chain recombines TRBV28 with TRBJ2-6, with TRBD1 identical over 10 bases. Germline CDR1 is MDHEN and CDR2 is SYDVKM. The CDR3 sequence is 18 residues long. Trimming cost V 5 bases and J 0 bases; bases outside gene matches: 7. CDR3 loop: CASSPRTGGYSGANVLTF. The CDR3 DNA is TGTGCCAGCAGTCCCCGGACAGGGGGATACTCTGGGGCCAACGTCCTGACTTTC.

CDR3 protein: CASSLGGGSNTEAFF. The CDR3 nucleotides read TGTGCCAGCAGCTTAGGTGGGGGATCGAACACTGAAGCTTTCTTT. The J gene is TRBJ1-1, the V gene TRBV7-6; weak D call: TRBD1 (5 bases). Germline CDR1 reads SGHVS; CDR2 reads FNYEAQ. V was clipped by 1 base and J by 1 base, with 10 bases between them. This CDR3 contains 15 residues.

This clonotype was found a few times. The CDR3 loop reads CSAPTQGNEQFF. In DNA form, the CDR3 reads TGCAGTGCCCCCACCCAAGGAAATGAGCAGTTCTTC. V usage is TRBV20-1 and J usage is TRBJ2-1; no clear D. This CDR3 has 12 residues. Germline CDR1 DFQATT, CDR2 SNEGSKA (reference sequence). V lost 6 bases to trimming and J lost 7 bases, with 13 bases between them.

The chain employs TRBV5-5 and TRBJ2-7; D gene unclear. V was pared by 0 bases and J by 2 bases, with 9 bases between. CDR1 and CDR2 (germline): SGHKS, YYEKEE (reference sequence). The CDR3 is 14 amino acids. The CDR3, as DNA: TGTGCCAGCAGCTTGGCCGACCCTACCTACGAGCAGTACTTC. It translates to CASSLADPTYEQYF. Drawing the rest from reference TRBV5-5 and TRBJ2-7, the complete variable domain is DAGVTQSPTHLIKTRGQQVTLRCSPISGHKSVSWYQQVLGQGPQFIFQYYEKEERGRGNFPDRFSARQFPNYSSELNVNALLLGDSALYLCASSLADPTYEQYFGPGTRLTVT.

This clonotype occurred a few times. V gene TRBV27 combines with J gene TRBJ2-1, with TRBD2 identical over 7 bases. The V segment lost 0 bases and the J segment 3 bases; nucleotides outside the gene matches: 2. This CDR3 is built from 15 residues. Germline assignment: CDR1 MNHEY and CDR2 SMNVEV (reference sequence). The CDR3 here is CASSLSAGHYNEQFF. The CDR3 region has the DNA TGTGCCAGCAGTTTATCAGCGGGGCACTACAATGAGCAGTTCTTC.

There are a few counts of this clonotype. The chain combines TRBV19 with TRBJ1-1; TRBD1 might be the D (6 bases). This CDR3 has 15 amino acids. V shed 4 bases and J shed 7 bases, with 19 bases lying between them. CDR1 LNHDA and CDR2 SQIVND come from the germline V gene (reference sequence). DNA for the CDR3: TGTGCCAGTAGTACCCCCGGCAGGGGCAATGGTGAAGCTTTCTTT. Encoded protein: CASSTPGRGNGEAFF.

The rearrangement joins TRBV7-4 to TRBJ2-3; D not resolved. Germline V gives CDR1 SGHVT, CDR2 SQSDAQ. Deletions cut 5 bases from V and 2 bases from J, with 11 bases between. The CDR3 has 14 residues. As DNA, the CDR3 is TGTGCCAGCAGCGGAGAGACGGACACAGATACGCAGTATTTT. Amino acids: CASSGETDTDTQYF. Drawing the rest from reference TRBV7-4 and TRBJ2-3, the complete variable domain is GAGVSQSPRYKVAKRGRDVALRCDSISGHVTLYWYRQTLGQGSEVLTYSQSDAQRDKSGRPSGRFSAERPERSVSTLKIQRTEQGDSAVYLCASSGETDTDTQYFGPGTRLTVL.

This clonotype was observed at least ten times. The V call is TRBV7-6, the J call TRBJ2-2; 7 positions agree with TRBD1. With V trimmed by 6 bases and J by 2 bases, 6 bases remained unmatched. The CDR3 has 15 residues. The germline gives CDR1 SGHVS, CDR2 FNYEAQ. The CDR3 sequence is CASSTGTVNTGELFF. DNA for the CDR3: TGTGCCAGCAGTACCGGGACAGTCAACACCGGGGAGCTGTTTTTT.

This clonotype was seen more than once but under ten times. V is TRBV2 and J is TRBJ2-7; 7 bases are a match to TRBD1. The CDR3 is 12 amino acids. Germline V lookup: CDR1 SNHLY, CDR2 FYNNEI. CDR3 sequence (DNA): TGTGCTATCCAGGGACAGCCCTACGAGCAGTACTTC. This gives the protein CAIQGQPYEQYF.

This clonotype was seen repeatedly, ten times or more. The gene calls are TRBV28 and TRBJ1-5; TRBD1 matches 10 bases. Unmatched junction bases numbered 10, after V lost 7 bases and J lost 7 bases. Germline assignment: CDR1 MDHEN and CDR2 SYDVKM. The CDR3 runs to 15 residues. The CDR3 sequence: CASTRDRGPLQPQHF. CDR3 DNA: TGTGCCAGCACTCGGGACAGGGGTCCTTTGCAGCCCCAGCATTTT.

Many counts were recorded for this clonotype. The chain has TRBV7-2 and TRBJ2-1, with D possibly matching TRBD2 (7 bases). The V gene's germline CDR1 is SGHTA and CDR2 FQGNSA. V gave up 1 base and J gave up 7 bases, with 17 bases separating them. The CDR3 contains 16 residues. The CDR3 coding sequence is TGTGCCAGCAGCTTAGTAGGGGGGGTCGGAGTAAATGAGCAGTTCTTC. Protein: CASSLVGGVGVNEQFF.

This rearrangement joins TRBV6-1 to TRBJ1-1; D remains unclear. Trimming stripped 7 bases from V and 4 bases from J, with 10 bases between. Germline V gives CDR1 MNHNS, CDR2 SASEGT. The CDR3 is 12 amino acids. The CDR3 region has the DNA TGTGCCAGCATTGGAGGGCTCACTGAAGCTTTCTTT. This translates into CASIGGLTEAFF.

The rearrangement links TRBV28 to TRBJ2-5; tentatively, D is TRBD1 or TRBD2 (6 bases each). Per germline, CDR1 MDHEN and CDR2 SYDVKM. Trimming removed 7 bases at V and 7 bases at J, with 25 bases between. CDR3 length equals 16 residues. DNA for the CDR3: TGTGCCAGCAAATCTTTAGAGGGGGGCCTCCTTGTGACCCAGTACTTC. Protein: CASKSLEGGLLVTQYF.

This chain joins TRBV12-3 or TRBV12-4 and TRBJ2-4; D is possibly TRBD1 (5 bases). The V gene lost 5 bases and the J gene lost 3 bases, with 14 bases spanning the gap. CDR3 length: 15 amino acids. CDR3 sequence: CASSPGFKDKNIQYF. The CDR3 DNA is TGTGCCAGCAGTCCAGGGTTTAAGGACAAAAACATTCAGTACTTC.

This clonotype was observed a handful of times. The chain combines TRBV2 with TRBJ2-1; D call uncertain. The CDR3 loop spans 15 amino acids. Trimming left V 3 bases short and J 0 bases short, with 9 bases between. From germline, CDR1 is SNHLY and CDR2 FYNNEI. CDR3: CASSEGLSSYNEQFF. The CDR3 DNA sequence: TGTGCCAGCAGTGAGGGTCTCAGCTCCTACAATGAGCAGTTCTTC.

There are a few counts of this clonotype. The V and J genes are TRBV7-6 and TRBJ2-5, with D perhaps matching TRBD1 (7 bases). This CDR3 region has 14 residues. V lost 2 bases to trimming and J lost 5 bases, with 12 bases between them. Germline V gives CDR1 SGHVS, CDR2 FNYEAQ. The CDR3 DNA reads TGTGCCAGCAGCTTAACACAGGGGACTGAGACCCAGTACTTC. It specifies CASSLTQGTETQYF. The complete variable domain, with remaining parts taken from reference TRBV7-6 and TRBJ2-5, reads GAGVSQSPRYKVTKRGQDVALRCDPISGHVSLYWYRQALGQGPEFLTYFNYEAQQDKSGLPNDRFSAERPEGSISTLTIQRTEQRDSAMYRCASSLTQGTETQYFGPGTRLLVL.

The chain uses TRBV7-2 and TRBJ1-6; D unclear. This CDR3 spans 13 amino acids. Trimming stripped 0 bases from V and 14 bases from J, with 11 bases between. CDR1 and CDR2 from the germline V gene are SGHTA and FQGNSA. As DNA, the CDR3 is TGTGCCAGCAGCTTAGCGCTCGGGGTAACCCTCCACTTT. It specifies CASSLALGVTLHF.

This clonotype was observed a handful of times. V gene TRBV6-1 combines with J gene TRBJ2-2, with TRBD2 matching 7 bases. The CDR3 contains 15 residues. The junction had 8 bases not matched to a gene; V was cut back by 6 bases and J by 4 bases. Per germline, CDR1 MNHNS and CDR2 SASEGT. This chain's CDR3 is CASSPPWGGTGELFF. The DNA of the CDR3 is TGTGCCAGCAGCCCCCCGTGGGGGGGCACCGGGGAGCTGTTTTTT.